The following is a TCR beta chain sequence with its context. Its antigen is currently unknown. An end of the junction differs from the germline gene, which may be a read error. Ophthalmopathy in the patients scored at least 3 on Clinical Activity Score and at least 4 on NOSPECS grade, lasting under 3 months. The diagnoses drew upon clinical symptoms, serum thyroxine and TRAb, thyroid ultrasound and orbital computed tomography. These data come from a study of T cells in Graves' hyperthyroidism and ophthalmopathy. Study-wide background: Peripheral blood was obtained at initial diagnosis, preceding any treatment. Study outcomes and limitations: Through a model of 13 V-J features, ophthalmopathy was separated from stable hyperthyroidism.

RNA transcripts gave rise to amplified TCR beta CDR3 regions. First-round RT-PCR targeting the TCR CDR3 was performed with the HTBI primer set. Each CDR3 protein gets one entry after TCRdb re-called the multiplex PCR reads with MiXCR. The table records hundreds of thousands of distinct CDR3 sequences, approximately 15% of them present only once. The sequencing sample was made of blood. This clonotype was sampled from a woman aged 40-49 years with Graves' ophthalmopathy.

The CDR3 region is CSAQGGTGNTGELVF. CDR3 coding DNA: TGCAGTGCTCAGGGCGGGACGGGGAACACCGGGGAGCTGGTTTTT. The chain has TRBV20-1 and TRBJ2-2; D possibly corresponds to TRBD2 (6 bases). The CDR3 is 15 amino acids. Germline CDR1 is DFQATT and CDR2 is SNEGSKA (reference sequence).